The 25 T cell receptor beta chains below come from one sample, sequenced in a study of blood T cell repertoires in COVID-19. Sequencing used immunoSEQ multiplex PCR; TCRdb keeps in-frame clones, though not all of them. The sample lists about 76,000 clones, roughly 70% occurring once. The sequencing sample was made of peripheral blood. The receptors were gathered from a man in his 70s with acute or convalescent COVID-19.

The gene calls are TRBV5-8 and TRBJ1-4; 8 positions match TRBD1. Germline-derived CDR1 and CDR2 are SGHTS and YDEGEE. V trimming: 5 bases; J trimming: 6 bases; junction bases outside the gene matches: 6. The CDR3 has 14 residues. Written as DNA, the CDR3 is TGTGCCAGCAGGACCGACAGGGGATATGAAAAACTGTTTTTT. Its protein product is CASRTDRGYEKLFF. The complete variable domain, with remaining parts taken from reference TRBV5-8 and TRBJ1-4, reads EAGVTQSPTHLIKTRGQQATLRCSPISGHTSVYWYQQALGLGLQFLLWYDEGEERNRGNFPPRFSGRQFPNYSSELNVNALELEDSALYLCASRTDRGYEKLFFGSGTQLSVL.

The chain employs TRBV5-1 and TRBJ2-7; the D is unclear. The CDR3 length is 16 residues. CDR1 SGHRS and CDR2 YFSETQ come from the germline V gene. V lost 0 bases to trimming and J lost 0 bases, with 13 bases between them. CDR3 DNA: TGCGCCAGCAGCTTGGGTCAGGCGAGATCCTCCTACGAGCAGTACTTC. Translating gives CASSLGQARSSYEQYF.

The chain has TRBV14 and TRBJ2-3, with 15 bases identical to TRBD2. Per germline, CDR1 SGHDN and CDR2 FVKESK. The CDR3 runs 18 residues. Unmatched junction bases numbered 8, after V lost 3 bases and J lost 4 bases. The chain's CDR3 is CASSQTPGLAGGPDTQYF. CDR3 in DNA: TGTGCCAGCAGCCAGACCCCCGGACTAGCGGGAGGGCCAGATACGCAGTATTTT.

The genes are TRBV14 and TRBJ1-2, with 7 positions matching TRBD1. V shed 3 bases and J 8 bases; nucleotides not matched to a gene: 9. The CDR3 contains 14 residues. The V gene's germline CDR1 is SGHDN and CDR2 FVKESK. The CDR3 DNA sequence: TGTGCCAGCAGCCAGACAGGGATCTCTGGCGGCTACACCTTC. Translation gives CASSQTGISGGYTF. Full variable domain (missing parts from reference TRBV14 and TRBJ1-2): EAGVTQFPSHSVIEKGQTVTLRCDPISGHDNLYWYRRVMGKEIKFLLHFVKESKQDESGMPNNRFLAERTGGTYSTLKVQPAELEDSGVYFCASSQTGISGGYTFGSGTRLTVV.

The V call is TRBV15, the J call TRBJ1-5; D is undetermined. Between the trimmed V and J ends, which lost 5 bases and 1 base, there was a span of 12 bases. The CDR3 contains 15 residues. Germline loops: CDR1 LNHNV, CDR2 YYDKDF (reference sequence). This chain's CDR3 is CATSPEQLSNQPQHF. The CDR3 DNA reads as TGTGCCACCAGCCCTGAACAGTTAAGCAATCAGCCCCAGCATTTT.

The gene calls are TRBV28 and TRBJ1-2; 12 bases fit TRBD1. The CDR3 consists of 15 residues. Germline-derived CDR1 and CDR2 are MDHEN and SYDVKM. Trimming removed 3 bases from V and 4 bases from J; junction bases left unmatched: 3. CDR3 region: CASSLGQGAIYGYTF. In DNA form, the CDR3 reads TGTGCCAGCAGTTTGGGACAGGGGGCTATCTATGGCTACACCTTC.

The rearrangement joins TRBV11-3 to TRBJ2-2, with D perhaps matching TRBD1 (6 bases). V was trimmed by 3 bases and J by 1 base, leaving 12 bases between them. The length of the CDR3 is 16 residues. CDR1 and CDR2 (germline): SGHNT, YENEEA. The CDR3: CASSFRTVLNTGELFF. For the CDR3, the DNA is TGTGCCAGCAGCTTCAGGACAGTTCTGAACACCGGGGAGCTGTTTTTT.

This clone showed up just once. V gene TRBV27 combines with J gene TRBJ2-7; 8 positions match TRBD1. CDR1 and CDR2 (germline): MNHEY, SMNVEV (reference sequence). This CDR3 has 15 amino acids. V dropped 5 bases and J dropped 0; count of bases not matched to a gene: 6. The CDR3 protein is CASSRKGQASYEQYF. The CDR3 DNA is TGTGCCAGCAGTCGGAAGGGACAGGCCTCCTACGAGCAGTACTTC.

This clone was seen only a few times. The J gene is TRBJ1-2, the V gene TRBV29-1; 7 bases match TRBD1. The CDR3 covers 14 residues. CDR1 is SQVTM, CDR2 ANQGSEA, per germline. V trimming: 1 base; J trimming: 7 bases; junction bases outside the gene matches: 9. The CDR3 is CSVEGEGGGFGYTF. The CDR3 DNA sequence: TGCAGCGTTGAAGGGGAAGGGGGCGGATTTGGCTACACCTTC.

Of note for this clone: At the DNA level, this CDR3 is encoded by other sequences in the same sample as well. The chain uses TRBV28 and TRBJ2-3, with D tentatively TRBD2 (6 bases). Germline loops: CDR1 MDHEN, CDR2 SYDVKM. V lost 4 bases, J lost 0 bases, and 8 bases lay in between. The CDR3 is made up of 14 amino acids. The DNA of the CDR3 is TGTGCCAGCAGTTCCGGGGGTAGCACAGATACGCAGTATTTT. It specifies CASSSGGSTDTQYF.

This chain uses TRBV19 with TRBJ2-2, with D possibly being TRBD1 (5 bases). The V and J ends lost 6 bases and 0 bases respectively, with 8 bases between them. Looked up from germline, CDR1 is LNHDA and CDR2 is SQIVND (reference sequence). The CDR3 sequence is 14 residues long. For the CDR3, the DNA is TGTGCCAGTAGCCTGGGGCCGAACACCGGGGAGCTGTTTTTT. Translation gives CASSLGPNTGELFF.

This chain links TRBV19 with TRBJ2-7; weak D call: TRBD2 (7 bases). The germline CDR1 and CDR2 sequences are LNHDA and SQIVND (reference sequence). Trimming cost V 2 bases and J 1 base, with 15 bases left between them. The CDR3 has 16 residues. The CDR3 sequence is CASSIQGRERSYEQYF. Here the CDR3 DNA reads TGTGCCAGTAGTATACAGGGGCGGGAGAGATCCTACGAGCAGTACTTC.

The chain joins TRBV28 to TRBJ2-5, with 9 bases lining up with TRBD2. The length of the CDR3 is 16 residues. Germline values: CDR1 MDHEN, CDR2 SYDVKM. With V trimmed by 7 bases and J by 4 bases, 13 bases remained unmatched. The CDR3 coding sequence is TGTGCCAGCAACGGGGGGCTAGCGGGATGGTCAGAGACCCAGTACTTC. Translation: CASNGGLAGWSETQYF.

J is TRBJ1-2 and V is TRBV28; 7 nucleotides agree with TRBD1. The J segment lost 2 bases and the V segment lost 6 bases, leaving 6 bases of the junction unmatched. CDR1 and CDR2 (germline): MDHEN, SYDVKM. The CDR3 totals 14 residues. CDR3 DNA: TGTGCCAGCAGATATCCGGGACAGAACTATGGCTACACCTTC. Translated, it gives CASRYPGQNYGYTF.

This clone was detected once. The chain recombines TRBV7-8 with TRBJ2-3; the D gene is possibly TRBD2 (6 bases). Trimming cost V 5 bases and J 3 bases, with 12 bases left between them. Germline assignment: CDR1 SGHVS and CDR2 FQNEAQ. The CDR3 is made up of 14 amino acids. The CDR3 sequence is CASSARDLTDTQYF. CDR3 nucleotide sequence: TGTGCCAGCAGCGCCCGGGACTTAACAGATACGCAGTATTTT.

The sample holds one count of this clone. J is TRBJ2-3 and V is TRBV5-4, with 9 bases identical to TRBD1. The CDR3 has 16 residues. Trimming took 3 bases from V and 4 from J; bases not matched to a gene: 9. Germline values: CDR1 SGHNT, CDR2 YYREEE (reference sequence). CDR3: CASSSGQGLGADTQYF. CDR3 DNA: TGTGCCAGCAGCTCTGGACAGGGGCTGGGTGCAGATACGCAGTATTTT.

The rearrangement uses TRBV6-5 and TRBJ1-4; possible D gene TRBD1, 5 bases. Germline loops: CDR1 MNHEY, CDR2 SVGAGI. CDR3 length: 13 amino acids. V was clipped by 2 bases and J by 4 bases, with 5 bases between them. CDR3 bases: TGTGCCAGCAGTTACGACAGTAATGAAAAACTGTTTTTT. This codes for CASSYDSNEKLFF.

Comment on this clone: The junction and the germline gene differ at one end; a read error may be behind it. The gene calls are TRBV7-2 and TRBJ1-2; D not certain. The CDR3 length is 13 residues. From germline, CDR1 is SGHTA and CDR2 FQGNSA. CDR3 region: CASSLEAAVGYTF. In nucleotides, the CDR3 is TGTGCCAGCAGTTTAGAAGCGGCCGTGGGCTACACCTTC.

This clone occurred a few times. The V call is TRBV3-1 (or the pseudogene TRBV3-2), the J call TRBJ1-1; 9 positions agree with TRBD1. The CDR3 is made up of 15 amino acids. Trimming took 4 bases from V and 2 from J; bases not matched to a gene: 5. The germline V gene encodes CDR1 LGHDT and CDR2 YNNKEL (reference sequence). CDR3: CASSRTGEVNTEAFF. As DNA, the CDR3 is TGTGCCAGCAGCCGGACAGGGGAGGTTAACACTGAAGCTTTCTTT.

The chain couples TRBV19 to TRBJ2-5; maybe TRBD1 (5 bases). Deletions cut 3 bases from V and 5 bases from J, with 10 bases between. The CDR3 runs 13 residues. Germline assignment: CDR1 LNHDA and CDR2 SQIVND (reference sequence). The CDR3 reads CASSITGMETQYF. The CDR3 region has the DNA TGTGCCAGTAGTATTACAGGCATGGAGACCCAGTACTTC.

The chain carries TRBV19 and TRBJ1-5; D is undetermined. This CDR3 comprises 15 residues. Germline V gives CDR1 LNHDA, CDR2 SQIVND (reference sequence). Trimming took off 6 bases at V and 4 bases at J, with 16 bases between the two ends. CDR3 sequence: CASRELLGKNQPQHF. The CDR3 region has the DNA TGTGCCAGTAGAGAACTATTGGGTAAGAATCAGCCCCAGCATTTT.

The rearrangement uses TRBV11-1 and TRBJ1-2; the match to TRBD1 covers 8 bases. V was pared by 5 bases and J by 7 bases, with 9 bases of the junction left unmatched. Looked up from germline, CDR1 is SGHAT and CDR2 is FQDESV (reference sequence). The CDR3 is 14 amino acids. Here the CDR3 DNA reads TGTGCCAGCAGCCTCGCTCCCGGACAGGGTGGCTACACCTTC. It translates to CASSLAPGQGGYTF.

This CDR3 reads CASSLSNWPRTGRTGELFF. The CDR3 DNA reads TGTGCCAGCAGTTTATCGAACTGGCCGCGGACAGGTCGAACCGGGGAGCTGTTTTTT. The chain joins TRBV27 to TRBJ2-2; 7 nucleotides line up with TRBD1. CDR1 is MNHEY, CDR2 SMNVEV, per germline (reference sequence). The CDR3 is made up of 19 amino acids. V lost 0 bases and J lost 5; bases outside the gene matches: 15.

In its sample, this clone was seen a few times. One junction end does not reproduce the germline sequence, and a read error may be involved. The chain couples TRBV12-5 to TRBJ1-3; 9 bases line up with TRBD1. Germline CDR1 reads LGHNT; CDR2 reads FRNRAP. The CDR3 length is 20 residues. CDR3 DNA sequence: TGTGCTAGTGGTTTGGTAAAAAGAGACAGGGGGTGTAGAGAGTGGAAACACCATATATTT. The encoded protein is CASGLVKRDRGCREWKHHIF. Full variable domain (missing parts from reference TRBV12-5 and TRBJ1-3): DARVTQTPRHKVTEMGQEVTMRCQPILGHNTVFWYRQTMMQGLELLAYFRNRAPLDDSGMPKDRFSAEMPDATLATLKIQPSEPRDSAVYFCASGLVKRDRGCREWKHHIFGEGSWLTVV.

The CDR3 sequence: CASLTGTGGTGELFF. The CDR3 nucleotides are TGTGCCAGCCTAACCGGGACAGGTGGGACCGGGGAGCTGTTTTTT. The J gene is TRBJ2-2, the V gene TRBV18; 8 nucleotides align to TRBD1. Per the germline V gene, CDR1 is KGHSH and CDR2 is LQKENI. The junction had 10 bases not matched to a gene; V was cut back by 8 bases and J by 5 bases. This CDR3 comprises 15 residues.